The T cell receptor (beta chain) described here comes from a study of CD8 T cells in Susac syndrome. RNA totalling roughly 0.45 to 1 ug underwent reverse transcription with random hexamers. One entry per CDR3 protein results from TCRdb running MiXCR on the immunoSEQ multiplex PCR reads. Among roughly 190,000 distinct CDR3 sequences listed, around 90% were seen once. Germline V lookup: CDR1 LNHDA, CDR2 SQIVND (reference sequence). The junction had 6 bases not matched to a gene; V was cut back by 5 bases and J by 3 bases. The CDR3 runs 16 residues. The TCR originated in a human donor with Susac syndrome. The chain employs TRBV19 and TRBJ2-1, with 11 bases fitting TRBD2. The sample consisted of CD4+ T cells from PBMCs. In DNA, the CDR3 is TGTGCCAGTAGTCCGACTAGCGGGACCGTCTACAATGAGCAGTTCTTC. Its protein product is CASSPTSGTVYNEQFF.